This T cell receptor beta chain is from a study of blood T cell repertoires in COVID-19. The table came from immunoSEQ multiplex PCR; TCRdb's copy has only in-frame clones and leaves some out. Altogether around 300,000 clones are present, 87% being singletons, with the ten largest covering about 5.7%. Participants were placed into cohorts based on the clinical history they reported. The V and J ends lost 4 bases and 0 bases respectively, with 12 bases between them. CDR1 SGHRS and CDR2 YFSETQ come from the germline V gene. The CDR3 has 15 residues. The clonotype was recovered from a woman aged 40-49 years who had recovered from COVID-19. Material: PBMCs or T cells enriched from blood (not recorded which). The chain combines TRBV5-1 with TRBJ2-3; weak D call: TRBD1 (7 bases). CDR3 region: CASSGGTASTDTQYF. CDR3 DNA: TGCGCCAGCAGCGGCGGGACAGCTAGCACAGATACGCAGTATTTT.